The T cell receptor beta chain under discussion was sequenced for a study of T cell responses to AZD1222 COVID-19 vaccine. Study context: The study pooled second doses at about 4 or about 12 weeks. Study observations and caveats: Spike-specific TCR breadth and depth grew following two AZD1222 doses. Sampling captured repertoires only after the peak T cell response.

The CDR3 spans 14 residues. V lost 4 bases, J lost 8 bases, and 7 bases stayed unmatched. Germline V gene lookup returns CDR1 MGHDK and CDR2 SYGVNS. Turning to this clone: Its target is not known.

TCRdb's copy holds only in-frame clones and misses some; the assay was immunoSEQ multiplex PCR. Among 110,000 to 150,000 clones listed, around nine tenths were seen once. Sample: peripheral blood, taken on day 0 of AZD1222 vaccination. The V call is TRBV25-1, the J call TRBJ1-4; TRBD1 agrees at 7 bases. The sequence was obtained from an adult in good health. In nucleotides, the CDR3 is TGTGCCAGCAGTGCGAGGACAGGAGACGAAAAACTGTTTTTT. This codes for CASSARTGDEKLFF.